Shown below are 27 T cell receptor beta chains from a single sample sequenced in a study of blood T cell repertoires in COVID-19. This table comes from immunoSEQ multiplex PCR, and its TCRdb copy is limited to in-frame clones, with some not included. The repertoire holds 120,000 to 150,000 clones, around 87% seen once, with 3.5% to 5.5% in the top ten. The sequenced material came from peripheral blood. The origin of the receptors is a woman between 40 and 50 years old with acute or convalescent COVID-19.

The chain combines TRBV18 with TRBJ2-3; D might be TRBD1 (6 bases). V was trimmed by 2 bases and J by 2 bases, leaving 14 bases between them. This CDR3 is 16 amino acids long. Germline assignment: CDR1 KGHSH and CDR2 LQKENI. CDR3 amino acids: CASSPYRDSLTDTQYF. The CDR3 DNA reads as TGTGCCAGCTCACCATACAGGGATTCCCTCACAGATACGCAGTATTTT.

CDR3 sequence: CASSSVAAGGVTDTQYF. The CDR3 nucleotides are TGTGCCAGCAGTTCGGTGGCAGCGGGAGGAGTCACAGATACGCAGTATTTT. The rearrangement links TRBV6-2 or TRBV6-3 to TRBJ2-3; TRBD2 agrees at 9 bases. Germline CDR1 MNHEY, CDR2 SVGEGT. The length of the CDR3 is 17 residues. The ends lost 4 bases at V and 2 bases at J; junction bases unmatched: 10.

The chain couples TRBV9 to TRBJ2-4; TRBD2 agrees at 11 bases. Trimming at V came to 4 bases and at J to 8 bases, leaving 5 bases not matched to a gene. The germline CDR1 and CDR2 sequences are SGDLS and YYNGEE. This CDR3 has 14 amino acids. The DNA of the CDR3 is TGTGCCAGCAGCCCTAGCGGGGGGAGGGACATTCAGTACTTC. Translating it yields CASSPSGGRDIQYF.

The rearrangement links TRBV28 to TRBJ2-1, with D maybe TRBD2 (6 bases). Germline lookup yields CDR1 MDHEN and CDR2 SYDVKM. The CDR3 has 15 amino acids. Trimming removed 5 bases at V and 1 base at J, with 12 bases between. This chain's CDR3 is CASSTGTVSYNEQFF. CDR3 bases: TGTGCCAGCAGTACCGGGACTGTGTCCTACAATGAGCAGTTCTTC.

The V call is TRBV12-5, the J call TRBJ2-1; 13 nucleotides line up with TRBD2. The CDR3 extends over 21 amino acids. Germline CDR1 reads LGHNT; CDR2 reads FRNRAP. The ends lost 0 bases at V and 3 bases at J; junction bases unmatched: 14. The chain's CDR3 is CASGLVQVEGLAGAGYNEQFF. CDR3 bases: TGTGCTAGTGGTTTGGTACAAGTAGAAGGACTAGCGGGAGCGGGCTACAATGAGCAGTTCTTC.

V usage is TRBV6-5 and J usage is TRBJ1-1, with 11 bases fitting TRBD1. Germline V gives CDR1 MNHEY, CDR2 SVGAGI. This CDR3 contains 14 residues. J was trimmed by 3 bases and V by 6 bases; bases with no gene match: 3. CDR3 DNA: TGTGCCAGCAGACGGGACAGGGGGTACACTGAAGCTTTCTTT. It encodes CASRRDRGYTEAFF.

The chain is built from TRBV6-6 and TRBJ1-4, with 8 bases matching TRBD1. This CDR3 region has 14 residues. Per the germline V gene, CDR1 is MNHNY and CDR2 is SVGAGI (reference sequence). V dropped 2 bases and J dropped 5; count of bases not matched to a gene: 1. This chain's CDR3 is CASSYGQGNEKLFF. CDR3 nucleotide sequence: TGTGCCAGCAGTTACGGACAGGGAAATGAAAAACTGTTTTTT.

CDR3: CASSLPRGETEAFF. Written as DNA, the CDR3 is TGTGCCAGCAGCTTGCCCCGCGGGGAGACTGAAGCTTTCTTT. The chain couples TRBV5-5 to TRBJ1-1; D is undetermined. Germline CDR1 and CDR2: SGHKS and YYEKEE (reference sequence). V lost 1 base to trimming and J lost 5 bases, with 12 bases between them. The CDR3 sequence is 14 residues long. Variable domain in full (rest from reference TRBV5-5 and TRBJ1-1): DAGVTQSPTHLIKTRGQQVTLRCSPISGHKSVSWYQQVLGQGPQFIFQYYEKEERGRGNFPDRFSARQFPNYSSELNVNALLLGDSALYLCASSLPRGETEAFFGQGTRLTVV.

The chain combines TRBV2 with TRBJ2-7; 8 bases fit TRBD2. The junction had 5 bases not matched to a gene; V was cut back by 7 bases and J by 6 bases. The CDR3 has 12 amino acids. Germline V gene lookup returns CDR1 SNHLY and CDR2 FYNNEI. The CDR3 sequence is CASNGGAPEQYF. The CDR3 DNA follows: TGTGCCAGCAACGGGGGGGCCCCCGAGCAGTACTTC.

V is TRBV5-6 and J is TRBJ1-3, with 8 bases identical to TRBD1. The CDR3 sequence is 17 residues long. CDR1 is SGHDT and CDR2 is YYEEEE in the germline V gene. Trimming removed 4 bases from V and 7 bases from J; junction bases left unmatched: 16. CDR3 DNA sequence: TGTGCCAGCAGCCCTTACCGACAGGCCACAGGGGGTAACACCATATATTTT. Amino acid sequence: CASSPYRQATGGNTIYF.

In its sample, this clone was seen a few times. The gene calls are TRBV11-3 and TRBJ1-6; D is unclear. From germline, CDR1 is SGHNT and CDR2 YENEEA. The CDR3 extends over 13 amino acids. Trimming took 2 bases from V and 5 from J, leaving 4 bases between them. As DNA, the CDR3 is TGTGCCAGCAGCTTAAACAATAATTCACCCCTCCACTTT. Its protein product is CASSLNNNSPLHF.

This sequence joins TRBV4-1 and TRBJ2-1, with TRBD2 matching 8 bases. Trimming at V came to 0 bases and at J to 2 bases, leaving 9 bases not matched to a gene. The germline V gene has CDR1 MGHRA and CDR2 YSYEKL. This CDR3 contains 18 residues. CDR3 DNA sequence: TGCGCCAGCAGCCAAGATTGGAGGGCGGGGGGTCCCTACAATGAGCAGTTCTTC. Protein: CASSQDWRAGGPYNEQFF.

V usage is TRBV5-1 and J usage is TRBJ1-2; maybe TRBD1 (6 bases). Germline V gene data show CDR1 as SGHRS and CDR2 as YFSETQ. The germline V and J ends were trimmed by 0 bases and 4 bases, with 10 bases remaining between them. The CDR3 loop spans 14 amino acids. The CDR3 protein is CASSLAGTLYGYTF. For the CDR3, the DNA is TGCGCCAGCAGCTTGGCGGGGACACTCTATGGCTACACCTTC.

The chain joins TRBV4-3 to TRBJ2-2, with a weak D call TRBD2 (5 bases). The CDR3 is made up of 14 amino acids. V lost 3 bases and J 7 bases, leaving 12 bases between the germline ends. Germline loops: CDR1 LGHNA, CDR2 YSLEER. The DNA of the CDR3 is TGCGCCAGCAGCCATCCCTATCGGGGCGGGGAGCTGTTTTTT. Encoded protein: CASSHPYRGGELFF.

The J gene is TRBJ2-2, the V gene TRBV5-5; maybe TRBD1 (5 bases). Trimming shortened V by 1 base and J by 4 bases, and 11 bases separated the two germline ends. This CDR3 spans 15 amino acids. Per the germline V gene, CDR1 is SGHKS and CDR2 is YYEKEE (reference sequence). Here the CDR3 DNA reads TGTGCCAGCAGCTTGATTTCTAGGGGCACCGGGGAGCTGTTTTTT. Protein: CASSLISRGTGELFF.

The chain joins TRBV3-1 (or the pseudogene TRBV3-2) to TRBJ2-3, with D maybe TRBD2 (5 bases). This CDR3 spans 13 amino acids. Germline V CDR1 and CDR2: LGHDT, YNNKEL (reference sequence). With 0 bases removed from V and 4 bases from J, the gap between germline ends came to 5 bases. The CDR3 here is CASSQERADTQYF. CDR3 coding DNA: TGTGCCAGCAGCCAAGAGAGGGCAGATACGCAGTATTTT.

V is TRBV3-1 (or the pseudogene TRBV3-2) and J is TRBJ1-1; 7 nucleotides match TRBD1. There are 13 residues in the CDR3. The germline gives CDR1 LGHDT, CDR2 YNNKEL (reference sequence). V was clipped by 4 bases and J by 4 bases; unmatched bases: 3. CDR3 coding DNA: TGTGCCAGCAGCCCAGGACAGGCCACTGAAGCTTTCTTT. Amino acid sequence: CASSPGQATEAFF.

This chain joins TRBV25-1 and TRBJ1-3; 7 bases fit TRBD1. The CDR3 is 14 amino acids. J gave up 4 bases and V 6 bases, and 6 bases lay outside the gene matches. Germline V gene data show CDR1 as MGHDK and CDR2 as SYGVNS. The DNA of the CDR3 is TGTGCCAGCAGCCAGACAGGGTACGGAAACACCATATATTTT. This encodes CASSQTGYGNTIYF.

This clone turned up a few times. V usage is TRBV5-1 and J usage is TRBJ2-7; TRBD1 might be the D (5 bases). Germline values: CDR1 SGHRS, CDR2 YFSETQ. CDR3 length: 14 amino acids. V shed 4 bases and J shed 0 bases, with 11 bases lying between them. CDR3 sequence: CASSPQRGSYEQYF. The CDR3 DNA is TGCGCCAGCAGCCCTCAAAGGGGCTCCTACGAGCAGTACTTC.

A word on this clone: The sample has other DNA sequences that encode this CDR3 too. V and J are TRBV9 and TRBJ2-3, with TRBD1 as a possible D gene (6 bases). Trimming took off 0 bases at V and 1 base at J, with 9 bases between the two ends. This CDR3 comprises 15 residues. Per germline, CDR1 SGDLS and CDR2 YYNGEE. CDR3 bases: TGTGCCAGCAGCGTAGTGGGGGCAGGCACAGATACGCAGTATTTT. This translates into CASSVVGAGTDTQYF.

A word on this clone: The junction shows a germline mismatch at one end, possibly a read error. The rearrangement links TRBV6-6 to TRBJ2-7, with TRBD2 matching over 7 bases. Germline CDR1 reads MNHNY; CDR2 reads SVGAGI (reference sequence). The CDR3 has 15 residues. CDR3 amino acids: CASSYSETSSSEQYF. The CDR3 DNA reads as TGTGCCAGCAGTTACTCCGAGACTAGCTCCTCCGAGCAGTACTTC.

This clone occurred once. The gene calls are TRBV7-2 and TRBJ2-4; TRBD2 matches at 13 bases. V shed 3 bases, J shed 8 bases, and the junction held 7 bases outside the gene matches. Germline-derived CDR1 and CDR2 are SGHTA and FQGNSA. The CDR3 loop spans 16 amino acids. The CDR3 spells CASSLRLAGGEDIQYF. CDR3 DNA sequence: TGTGCCAGCAGCTTGCGACTAGCGGGGGGCGAGGACATTCAGTACTTC.

The genes are TRBV19 and TRBJ2-2; 7 bases line up with TRBD2. The trim removed 6 bases at V and 5 bases at J, leaving 12 bases unmatched. CDR1 and CDR2 (germline): LNHDA, SQIVND (reference sequence). The CDR3 consists of 16 residues. The CDR3 sequence is CASRTSGAVITGELFF. The CDR3 coding sequence is TGTGCCAGTAGGACCAGCGGGGCCGTCATAACCGGGGAGCTGTTTTTT.

Here the CDR3 DNA reads TGCGCCAGCAGCTGGGACACACAGAACACTGAAGCTTTCTTT. This encodes CASSWDTQNTEAFF. The chain employs TRBV5-1 and TRBJ1-1; weak D call: TRBD1 (6 bases). Trimming took off 3 bases at V and 1 base at J, with 10 bases between the two ends. This CDR3 contains 14 residues. Germline CDR1 SGHRS, CDR2 YFSETQ.

V gene TRBV19 combines with J gene TRBJ2-2; D is unresolved. Germline values: CDR1 LNHDA, CDR2 SQIVND (reference sequence). V was pared by 4 bases and J by 7 bases, with 10 bases between. The CDR3 loop spans 13 amino acids. CDR3 in DNA: TGTGCCAGTAGTAGCGGATTCAGCGGGGAGCTGTTTTTT. It specifies CASSSGFSGELFF.

J is TRBJ2-1 and V is TRBV7-2, with TRBD1 matching 10 bases. The V gene's germline CDR1 is SGHTA and CDR2 FQGNSA. The CDR3 loop spans 13 amino acids. Unmatched junction bases numbered 11, after V lost 5 bases and J lost 16 bases. The CDR3 nucleotides read TGTGCCAGCAGCGAAGGCCGATGGACAGGGGGTTTCTTC. It yields the protein CASSEGRWTGGFF.

This clone was seen a few times. The genes are TRBV3-1 (or the pseudogene TRBV3-2) and TRBJ2-6; 7 bases are a match to TRBD2. V gave up 4 bases and J gave up 0 bases; unmatched junction bases: 9. The CDR3 spans 18 residues. Germline loops: CDR1 LGHDT, CDR2 YNNKEL (reference sequence). CDR3 in amino acids: CASSPGGRFSSGANVLTF. The CDR3 nucleotides read TGTGCCAGCAGCCCGGGAGGACGGTTCTCCTCTGGGGCCAACGTCCTGACTTTC.